The 20 T cell receptor beta chains reported below all come from one sample, sequenced in a study of T cell responses to AZD1222 COVID-19 vaccine. Only in-frame clones appear in the TCRdb table, and some are missing; sequencing was by immunoSEQ multiplex PCR. The data hold some 140,000 clones, with roughly nine tenths observed a single time. Sequencing was performed on peripheral blood, taken on day 0 of MenACWY control vaccination. The receptor set was obtained from an adult in good health.

This chain links TRBV6-2 or TRBV6-3 with TRBJ2-1, with D unresolved. Germline CDR1 reads MNHEY; CDR2 reads SVGEGT. The CDR3 spans 15 residues. V was shortened by 3 bases and J by 4 bases, with 13 bases between the two germline ends. The chain's CDR3 is CASSYAPGYYNEQFF. The DNA of the CDR3 is TGTGCCAGCAGTTATGCCCCCGGCTATTACAATGAGCAGTTCTTC.

The rearrangement joins TRBV11-3 to TRBJ2-7, with D unresolved. Germline CDR1 SGHNT, CDR2 YENEEA. The CDR3 sequence is 14 residues long. V lost 5 bases and J lost 3, with 14 bases in between. CDR3 amino acids: CASSPRTHSYEQYF. In DNA form, the CDR3 reads TGTGCCAGCAGCCCTCGGACGCATAGCTACGAGCAGTACTTC.

The CDR3 is CASSLGASGGISRETQYF. The CDR3 nucleotides read TGTGCCAGCAGTTTGGGAGCTAGCGGGGGGATTTCGCGAGAGACCCAGTACTTC. This rearrangement joins TRBV28 to TRBJ2-5; TRBD2 agrees at 11 bases. Germline V lookup: CDR1 MDHEN, CDR2 SYDVKM. V shed 3 bases, J shed 4 bases, and the junction held 13 bases outside the gene matches. The CDR3 covers 18 residues.

This clone showed up just once. The chain couples TRBV7-2 to TRBJ1-1; D is unresolved. V was cut by 5 bases and J by 2 bases, with 9 bases left in between. The CDR3 loop spans 13 amino acids. From germline, CDR1 is SGHTA and CDR2 FQGNSA. The CDR3 loop reads CASSLDTNTEAFF. Written as DNA, the CDR3 is TGTGCCAGCAGCCTTGACACTAACACTGAAGCTTTCTTT.

This sequence joins TRBV9 and TRBJ2-4; TRBD1 matches 8 bases. Trimming took 4 bases from V and 8 from J; bases not matched to a gene: 8. Germline CDR1 reads SGDLS; CDR2 reads YYNGEE. This CDR3 has 14 residues. Written as DNA, the CDR3 is TGTGCCAGCAGCCCAACAGGGGGGAGCGACATTCAGTACTTC. It yields the protein CASSPTGGSDIQYF.

The chain uses TRBV2 and TRBJ2-1, with 12 nucleotides matching TRBD2. CDR1 is SNHLY and CDR2 is FYNNEI in the germline V gene. J was trimmed by 4 bases and V by 6 bases; bases with no gene match: 1. The CDR3 loop spans 14 amino acids. CDR3 residues: CASRGTSGYNEQFF. In nucleotides, the CDR3 is TGTGCCAGCAGAGGGACTAGCGGGTACAATGAGCAGTTCTTC.

J is TRBJ2-2 and V is TRBV6-2 or TRBV6-3; possibly TRBD1 for D (5 bases). Germline V gene lookup returns CDR1 MNHEY and CDR2 SVGEGT. CDR3 length: 15 amino acids. V was cut by 0 bases and J by 6 bases, with 11 bases left in between. The CDR3 reads CASSYSFLRAGELFF. The CDR3 DNA follows: TGTGCCAGCAGTTACTCGTTCCTCAGGGCCGGGGAGCTGTTTTTT.

The rearrangement joins TRBV11-3 to TRBJ2-6; D call uncertain. CDR3 length equals 17 residues. Trimming stripped 5 bases from V and 1 base from J, with 15 bases between. Germline V gene lookup returns CDR1 SGHNT and CDR2 YENEEA. This chain's CDR3 is CASSLRAGRSGANVLTF. The CDR3 region has the DNA TGTGCCAGCAGCCTTAGGGCAGGCCGGTCTGGGGCCAACGTCCTGACTTTC. Based on the CDR3 plus reference TRBV11-3 and TRBJ2-6, the full variable domain is EAGVVQSPRYKIIEKKQPVAFWCNPISGHNTLYWYLQNLGQGPELLIRYENEEAVDDSQLPKDRFSAERLKGVDSTLKIQPAELGDSAVYLCASSLRAGRSGANVLTFGAGSRLTVL.

V gene TRBV29-1 combines with J gene TRBJ1-2; a weak D match, TRBD1 (5 bases). V lost 4 bases and J lost 2, with 11 bases in between. The CDR3 is 13 amino acids. Germline CDR1 reads SQVTM; CDR2 reads ANQGSEA. The CDR3 DNA reads TGCAGCGTTGGGATCGGGGGAAACTATGGCTACACCTTC. Translating gives CSVGIGGNYGYTF. Based on the CDR3 plus reference TRBV29-1 and TRBJ1-2, the full variable domain is SAVISQKPSRDICQRGTSLTIQCQVDSQVTMMFWYRQQPGQSLTLIATANQGSEATYESGFVIDKFPISRPNLTFSTLTVSNMSPEDSSIYLCSVGIGGNYGYTFGSGTRLTVV.

This chain joins TRBV6-5 and TRBJ2-2; D is ambiguous. CDR1 is MNHEY and CDR2 is SVGAGI in the germline V gene. With 8 bases removed from V and 3 bases from J, the gap between germline ends came to 4 bases. CDR3 length: 11 residues. CDR3 sequence (DNA): TGTGCCAGCGGTCACACCGGGGAGCTGTTTTTT. Its translation is CASGHTGELFF.

This sequence joins TRBV3-1 (or the pseudogene TRBV3-2) and TRBJ1-5; D is undetermined. CDR1 and CDR2 (germline): LGHDT, YNNKEL (reference sequence). V was cut by 2 bases and J by 4 bases, with 6 bases left in between. The CDR3 runs 13 residues. The CDR3 DNA reads as TGTGCCAGCAGCCAACAGATTAATCAGCCCCAGCATTTT. It specifies CASSQQINQPQHF.

CDR3 sequence reads: CASSYRTPNEGYTF. CDR3 nucleotide sequence: TGTGCCAGCAGTTACCGGACTCCAAATGAGGGCTACACCTTC. V is TRBV6-5 and J is TRBJ1-2; D is unclear. Germline V gene lookup returns CDR1 MNHEY and CDR2 SVGAGI. This CDR3 spans 14 amino acids. V gave up 2 bases and J gave up 8 bases, with 15 bases separating them.

The genes are TRBV14 and TRBJ1-1; TRBD1 is a possible D gene (6 bases). The ends were cut back, 1 base at V and 7 bases at J, with 13 bases in the middle. CDR1 and CDR2 from the germline V gene are SGHDN and FVKESK. The CDR3 extends over 14 amino acids. This chain's CDR3 is CASSQVGQPYEAFF. In DNA, the CDR3 is TGTGCCAGCAGCCAAGTCGGACAGCCGTATGAAGCTTTCTTT.

This sequence joins TRBV6-5 and TRBJ1-5; weak D call: TRBD1 (5 bases). The CDR3 totals 14 residues. The ends were cut back, 10 bases at V and 3 bases at J, with 16 bases in the middle. CDR1 is MNHEY and CDR2 is SVGAGI in the germline V gene. CDR3 nucleotides: TGTGCCACTCGTCGAGGGACGGACAATCAGCCCCAGCATTTT. It specifies CATRRGTDNQPQHF.

This clone appeared a few times. The genes are TRBV6-5 and TRBJ1-2, with D uncertain. Between the trimmed V and J ends, which lost 6 bases and 8 bases, there was a span of 10 bases. Germline V gene data show CDR1 as MNHEY and CDR2 as SVGAGI. The CDR3 loop spans 11 amino acids. CDR3 bases: TGTGCCAGCAGCAATGGTTTCGGCTACACCTTC. It encodes CASSNGFGYTF.

The chain links TRBV11-1 to TRBJ2-2, with D perhaps TRBD1 (6 bases). Germline V gives CDR1 SGHAT, CDR2 FQDESV (reference sequence). Trimming left V 2 bases short and J 5 bases short, with 9 bases between. This CDR3 is 14 amino acids long. CDR3 region: CASSLLRGTGELFF. CDR3 bases: TGTGCCAGCAGCTTATTAAGGGGGACCGGGGAGCTGTTTTTT.

This clone was counted between two and nine times. This chain joins TRBV10-2 and TRBJ1-1; perhaps TRBD1 as D (5 bases). The V gene's germline CDR1 is WSHSY and CDR2 SAAADI. CDR3 length: 14 residues. Trimming left V 3 bases short and J 3 bases short, with 11 bases between. The CDR3 region is CASSDRGTDTEAFF. The CDR3 nucleotides read TGCGCCAGCAGTGACCGGGGGACGGACACTGAAGCTTTCTTT.

The genes are TRBV5-1 and TRBJ2-2; 8 positions agree with TRBD1. This CDR3 has 17 amino acids. Looked up from germline, CDR1 is SGHRS and CDR2 is YFSETQ. V lost 3 bases and J lost 6; bases outside the gene matches: 13. The CDR3 nucleotides read TGCGCCAGCAGCTACTCCGGACAGGGCGGGTTTGCCGGGGAGCTGTTTTTT. Its protein product is CASSYSGQGGFAGELFF. The full variable domain, completed using reference TRBV5-1 and TRBJ2-2, is KAGVTQTPRYLIKTRGQQVTLSCSPISGHRSVSWYQQTPGQGLQFLFEYFSETQRNKGNFPGRFSGRQFSNSRSEMNVSTLELGDSALYLCASSYSGQGGFAGELFFGEGSRLTVL.

The chain joins TRBV7-3 to TRBJ1-5; D not resolved. CDR1 SGHTA and CDR2 FQGTGA come from the germline V gene. V dropped 0 bases and J dropped 7 bases, with 7 bases sitting between them. CDR3 length: 13 residues. Here the CDR3 reads CASSLTLGQPQHF. As DNA, the CDR3 is TGTGCCAGCAGCTTAACGTTGGGGCAGCCCCAGCATTTT. Full variable domain (rest looked up from reference TRBV7-3 and TRBJ1-5): GAGVSQTPSNKVTEKGKYVELRCDPISGHTALYWYRQSLGQGPEFLIYFQGTGAADDSGLPNDRFFAVRPEGSVSTLKIQRTERGDSAVYLCASSLTLGQPQHFGDGTRLSIL.

This clone was found a few times. The chain is built from TRBV5-1 and TRBJ1-2; TRBD1 is a possible D gene (6 bases). Germline V gene data show CDR1 as SGHRS and CDR2 as YFSETQ. V lost 0 bases, J lost 4 bases, and 13 bases lay in between. CDR3 length: 15 amino acids. CDR3 sequence reads: CASSLDGGRTYGYTF. In DNA, the CDR3 is TGCGCCAGCAGCTTGGACGGGGGCCGTACCTATGGCTACACCTTC.